The T cell receptor beta chain described here comes from a study of blood T cell repertoires in COVID-19. This clone appeared a single time. The CDR3 is made up of 15 amino acids. Trimming cost V 2 bases and J 6 bases, with 12 bases left between them. CDR1 and CDR2 (germline): SGDLS, YYNGEE. Here immunoSEQ multiplex PCR was the method, and the copy in TCRdb shows in-frame clones only, minus some. This table holds approximately 67,000 clones, around nine tenths found once. The clonotype comes from a woman aged 80 or over with acute or convalescent COVID-19. The genes are TRBV9 and TRBJ1-6; maybe TRBD1 (5 bases). The sample taken for sequencing was peripheral blood. CDR3 sequence reads: CASSVLGQLNSPLHF. The DNA of the CDR3 is TGTGCCAGCAGCGTCTTAGGACAACTTAATTCACCCCTCCACTTT.